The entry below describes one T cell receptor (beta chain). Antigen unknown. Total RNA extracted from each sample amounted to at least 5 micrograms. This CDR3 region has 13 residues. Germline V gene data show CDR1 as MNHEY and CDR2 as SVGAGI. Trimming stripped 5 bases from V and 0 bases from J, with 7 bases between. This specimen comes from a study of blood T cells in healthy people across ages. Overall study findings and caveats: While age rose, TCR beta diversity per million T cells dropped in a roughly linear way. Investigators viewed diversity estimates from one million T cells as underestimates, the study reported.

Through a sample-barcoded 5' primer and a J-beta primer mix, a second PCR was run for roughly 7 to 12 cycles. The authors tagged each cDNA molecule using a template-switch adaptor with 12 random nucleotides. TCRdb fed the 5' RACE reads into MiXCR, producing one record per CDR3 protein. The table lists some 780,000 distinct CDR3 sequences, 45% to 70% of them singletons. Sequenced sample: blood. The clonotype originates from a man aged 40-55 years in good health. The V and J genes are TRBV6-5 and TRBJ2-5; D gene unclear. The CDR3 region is CASSRMYQETQYF. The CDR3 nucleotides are TGTGCCAGCAGTCGTATGTACCAAGAGACCCAGTACTTC.